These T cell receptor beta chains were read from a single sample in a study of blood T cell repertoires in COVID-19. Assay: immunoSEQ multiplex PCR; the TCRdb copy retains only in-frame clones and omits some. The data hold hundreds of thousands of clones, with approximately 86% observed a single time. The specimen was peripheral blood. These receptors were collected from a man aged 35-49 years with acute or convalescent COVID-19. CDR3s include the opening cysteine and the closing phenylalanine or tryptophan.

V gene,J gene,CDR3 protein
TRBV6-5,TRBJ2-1,CASSPSGTSNEQFF
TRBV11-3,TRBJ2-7,CASSLEDSLHYEQYF
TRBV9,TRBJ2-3,CASSPGQGAWDTQYF
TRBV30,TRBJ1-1,CAWSVIGSTEAFF
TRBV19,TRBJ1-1,CASTTGGYEAFF
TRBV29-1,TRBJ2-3,CSVPGGSGFTDTQYF
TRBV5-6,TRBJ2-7,CASSRGEGYEQYF
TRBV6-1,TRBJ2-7,CASSEGVAVVHEQYF
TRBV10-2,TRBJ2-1,CASIRDPAYNEQFF
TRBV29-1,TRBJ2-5,CSVVDFRETQYF
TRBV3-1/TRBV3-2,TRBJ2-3,CASGRQGDRDTQYF
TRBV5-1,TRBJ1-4,CASSQGVGNEKLFF
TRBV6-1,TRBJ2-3,CASSETSGNTDTQYF
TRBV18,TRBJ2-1,CASSPLGAGAHNEQFF
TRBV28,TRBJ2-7,CASSKPGQGSGRPPYEQYF